The clone carrying this TCR beta chain was recorded at least ten times. Its antigen remains unknown. The data stem from a study of neurological immune-mediated disorders. Study-wide results and limits: No expanded-clone CDR3 amino acid sequence recurred across subjects, suggesting private TCR-beta repertoires.

V lost 0 bases to trimming and J lost 3 bases, with 15 bases between them. Germline V gives CDR1 MNHEY, CDR2 SVGEGT. This CDR3 contains 17 residues. Each TCR transcript was tagged with a 10-nucleotide random UMI during 5'RACE. One entry per CDR3 protein results from TCRdb running MiXCR on the 5' RACE reads. The sample shows under 20,000 distinct CDR3 sequences, around 15% of them seen only once. The starting material, 2 million PBMCs stored at -80 C, gave rise to the unsorted libraries. Source material: PBMCs. The chain combines TRBV6-2 or TRBV6-3 with TRBJ1-5; no reliable D call. This TCR was recovered from a man aged 60-69 years with HTLV-1-associated myelopathy (HAM/TSP). CDR3 DNA sequence: TGTGCCAGCAGTTACTCAAATCGAGACCTAGTCAATCAGCCCCAGCATTTT. The encoded protein is CASSYSNRDLVNQPQHF.